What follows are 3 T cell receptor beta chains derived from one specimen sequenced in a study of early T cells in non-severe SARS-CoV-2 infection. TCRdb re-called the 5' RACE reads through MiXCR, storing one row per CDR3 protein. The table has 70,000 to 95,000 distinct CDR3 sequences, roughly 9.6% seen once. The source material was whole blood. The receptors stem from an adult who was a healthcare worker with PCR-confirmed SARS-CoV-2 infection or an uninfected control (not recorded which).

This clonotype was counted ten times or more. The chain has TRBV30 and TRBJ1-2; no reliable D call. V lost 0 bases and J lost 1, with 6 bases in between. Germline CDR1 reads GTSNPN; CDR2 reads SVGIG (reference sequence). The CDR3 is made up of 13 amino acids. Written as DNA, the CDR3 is TGTGCCTGGAGTGTACAGATTAACTATGGCTACACCTTC. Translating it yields CAWSVQINYGYTF.

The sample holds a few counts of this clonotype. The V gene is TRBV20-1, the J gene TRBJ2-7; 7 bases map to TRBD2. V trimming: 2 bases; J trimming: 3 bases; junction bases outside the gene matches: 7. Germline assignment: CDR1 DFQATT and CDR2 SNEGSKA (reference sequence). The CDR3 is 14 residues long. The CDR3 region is CSARSGRASYEQYF. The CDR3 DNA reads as TGCAGTGCTAGATCGGGGAGGGCCAGCTACGAGCAGTACTTC.

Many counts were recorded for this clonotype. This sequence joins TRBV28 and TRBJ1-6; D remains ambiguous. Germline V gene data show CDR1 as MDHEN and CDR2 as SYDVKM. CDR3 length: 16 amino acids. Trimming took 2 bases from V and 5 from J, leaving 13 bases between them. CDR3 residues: CASSLPSGSNNSPLHF. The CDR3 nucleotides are TGTGCCAGCAGTTTACCCAGCGGGAGCAATAATTCACCCCTCCACTTT.